A selection of T cell receptor beta chains follows, all from one sample in a study of tumor-infiltrating lymphocytes in primary liver carcinoma. TCRdb ran MiXCR on the multiplex PCR reads and lists one entry per CDR3 protein. The repertoire holds 99,000 or so distinct CDR3 sequences, around 83% seen once, with 15% to 25% in the top ten. The sequencing input was liver tumor tissue from sampling region 3. The receptors here all came from a man aged 40-49 years with primary liver carcinoma and hepatitis B virus infection. Each CDR3 is given with its conserved first and last residue. The D gene is left open where the match is weak. Clone size appears in some rows only: once, few, many, or a class for an expanded clone.

v_call: TRBV11-2; clone_size: medium-sized; d_call: .; j_call: TRBJ1-1; cdr3_aa: CASSLSRDTEAFF; cdr3_nt: TGTGCCAGCAGCTTAAGCAGAGACACTGAAGCTTTCTTT
v_call: TRBV5-1; clone_size: many; d_call: TRBD1; j_call: TRBJ2-5; cdr3_aa: CASSFGDRGSKTQYF; cdr3_nt: TGCGCCAGCAGCTTCGGAGACAGGGGTTCAAAGACCCAGTACTTC
v_call: TRBV5-4; clone_size: .; d_call: .; j_call: TRBJ2-1; cdr3_aa: CASRSDRQYNEQFF; cdr3_nt: TGTGCCAGCAGGAGTGACAGGCAGTATAATGAGCAGTTCTTC
v_call: TRBV6-5; clone_size: .; d_call: .; j_call: TRBJ2-5; cdr3_aa: CASSYSKVWAQGKTQYF; cdr3_nt: TGTGCCAGCAGTTACTCGAAGGTCTGGGCCCAGGGAAAGACACAGTACTTC
v_call: TRBV6-2/TRBV6-3; clone_size: .; d_call: .; j_call: TRBJ2-7; cdr3_aa: CASSYQVPYEQHF; cdr3_nt: TGCGCCAGCAGTTACCAGGTACCCTACGAGCAGCACTTC
v_call: TRBV11-2; clone_size: many; d_call: .; j_call: TRBJ2-1; cdr3_aa: CASSLLQGWGEQFF; cdr3_nt: TGTGCCAGCAGCTTGCTGCAGGGGTGGGGTGAGCAGTTCTTC
v_call: TRBV29-1; clone_size: .; d_call: .; j_call: TRBJ1-1; cdr3_aa: CSVRNGWGMKTEALF; cdr3_nt: TGCAGCGTTCGAAATGGGTGGGGCATGAAGACTGAAGCTCTCTTT
v_call: TRBV11-3; clone_size: .; d_call: .; j_call: TRBJ2-1; cdr3_aa: CASSMGVSNNELFF; cdr3_nt: TGTGCCAGCAGCATGGGCGTCTCGAACAATGAACTGTTCTTC
v_call: TRBV4-3; clone_size: .; d_call: TRBD2; j_call: TRBJ2-3; cdr3_aa: CACSQDLPSGTRGRVDTQYF; cdr3_nt: TGCGCCTGTAGCCAAGATCTTCCCTCCGGGACTAGGGGGAGAGTAGATACGCAGTATTTT
v_call: TRBV4-3; clone_size: .; d_call: .; j_call: TRBJ1-1; cdr3_aa: CAISHGNTEAFF; cdr3_nt: TGCGCCATCAGCCATGGAAACACTGAAGCTTTCTTT
v_call: TRBV29-1; clone_size: .; d_call: .; j_call: TRBJ2-7; cdr3_aa: CSSLISDHEQYF; cdr3_nt: TGCAGCTCCCTGATAAGCGACCACGAGCAGTACTTC
v_call: TRBV10-2; clone_size: once; d_call: .; j_call: TRBJ1-2; cdr3_aa: CGSSELGGLSNYGYTF; cdr3_nt: TGCGGCAGCAGTGAATTAGGCGGCCTGAGTAACTATGGCTACACGTTC
v_call: TRBV5-1; clone_size: many; d_call: .; j_call: TRBJ1-1; cdr3_aa: CASSFGPNTEAFF; cdr3_nt: TGCGCCAGCAGCTTCGGACCGAACACTGAAGCTTTCTTT
v_call: TRBV29-1; clone_size: .; d_call: TRBD1; j_call: TRBJ2-5; cdr3_aa: CSCIQGTAGTQYF; cdr3_nt: TGCAGCTGCATACAGGGGACGGCAGGGACCCAGTATTTC
v_call: TRBV4-2; clone_size: .; d_call: .; j_call: TRBJ2-2; cdr3_aa: CASSHLTEHTGELFF; cdr3_nt: TGTGCCAGCAGCCACTTGACAGAACACACCGGGGAGCTGTTTTTT
v_call: TRBV11-1; clone_size: .; d_call: .; j_call: TRBJ2-3; cdr3_aa: CAGSSGGSSVGAHKDTQYF; cdr3_nt: TGTGCCGGCAGCTCTGGGGGAAGCTCTGTTGGAGCCCACAAAGATACGCAGTATTTT
v_call: TRBV14; clone_size: .; d_call: .; j_call: TRBJ2-1; cdr3_aa: CVSNAVAEWVNNEQFF; cdr3_nt: TGTGTCAGCAATGCCGTAGCGGAATGGGTAAACAATGAGCAGTTCTTC
v_call: TRBV6-5; clone_size: .; d_call: .; j_call: TRBJ2-3; cdr3_aa: CTSSLQNTDTQYF; cdr3_nt: TGTACTAGCAGTCTCCAGAACACAGATACGCAGTATTTT
v_call: TRBV12-3/TRBV12-4; clone_size: many; d_call: .; j_call: TRBJ2-7; cdr3_aa: CASSSRTAHSYEQYF; cdr3_nt: TGTGCCAGCAGTTCCCGGACAGCCCACTCCTACGAGCAGTACTTC
v_call: TRBV5-6; clone_size: many; d_call: .; j_call: TRBJ2-7; cdr3_aa: CASSLMASSYEQYF; cdr3_nt: TGTGCCAGCAGCTTGATGGCTAGTTCCTACGAGCAGTACTTC
v_call: TRBV29-1; clone_size: .; d_call: .; j_call: TRBJ2-2; cdr3_aa: CSVGTNAANAGELFF; cdr3_nt: TGCAGCGTTGGGACTAACGCGGCGAACGCCGGGGAGCTGTTCTTT
v_call: TRBV6-6; clone_size: .; d_call: .; j_call: TRBJ2-7; cdr3_aa: CVSFRDTLSYEKYF; cdr3_nt: TGTGTCAGCTTTCGGGACACCCTCTCCTACGAGAAGTACTTC
v_call: TRBV6-4; clone_size: many; d_call: .; j_call: TRBJ2-3; cdr3_aa: CASSAKVADTQYF; cdr3_nt: TGTGCCAGCAGTGCCAAGGTTGCAGATACGCAGTATTTT
v_call: TRBV11-1; clone_size: .; d_call: TRBD2; j_call: TRBJ2-3; cdr3_aa: CASSFPGTSGRALTDTQYF; cdr3_nt: TGTGCCAGCAGCTTTCCCGGGACTAGCGGGAGGGCCCTGACAGATACGCAGTATTTT
v_call: TRBV5-6; clone_size: .; d_call: TRBD2; j_call: TRBJ2-1; cdr3_aa: CASSSSAGGDQFF; cdr3_nt: TGTGCCAGCAGCTCGTCAGCGGGGGGAGACCAGTTCTTC
v_call: TRBV7-9; clone_size: .; d_call: .; j_call: TRBJ2-1; cdr3_aa: CASSPRRGGSYNEQFF; cdr3_nt: TGTGCCAGCAGCCCACGGAGGGGGGGGTCCTACAATGAGCAGTTCTTC
v_call: TRBV30; clone_size: .; d_call: .; j_call: TRBJ2-1; cdr3_aa: CARSRLGGRVYNEQFF; cdr3_nt: TGTGCCAGGAGTCGACTAGGAGGTAGGGTCTACAATGAGCAGTTCTTC
v_call: TRBV29-1; clone_size: .; d_call: .; j_call: TRBJ2-3; cdr3_aa: CSVGAVGAGDTHSF; cdr3_nt: TGCAGCGTTGGAGCGGTGGGAGCTGGAGATACGCACTCTTTT
v_call: TRBV4-2; clone_size: .; d_call: .; j_call: TRBJ2-7; cdr3_aa: CASDQENTGREQYF; cdr3_nt: TGTGCCAGCGACCAAGAAAATACCGGCAGGGAGCAGTACTTC
v_call: TRBV12-3/TRBV12-4; clone_size: few; d_call: .; j_call: TRBJ2-5; cdr3_aa: CASSSERIGETQYF; cdr3_nt: TGTGCCAGCAGTTCAGAGCGTATCGGGGAGACCCAGTATTTC
v_call: TRBV30; clone_size: many; d_call: .; j_call: TRBJ2-2; cdr3_aa: CAWSVVPGKGELFF; cdr3_nt: TGTGCCTGGAGTGTAGTCCCCGGGAAAGGGGAGCTGTTTTTT
v_call: TRBV11-1; clone_size: .; d_call: TRBD1; j_call: TRBJ2-5; cdr3_aa: CASSLEGDRKETQYF; cdr3_nt: TGTGCCAGTAGCTTAGAAGGGGACAGGAAAGAGACCCAGTACTTC
v_call: TRBV11-1; clone_size: .; d_call: .; j_call: TRBJ1-2; cdr3_aa: CTSSYAHNYGYTF; cdr3_nt: TGTACCAGCAGCTATGCCCATAACTATGGCTACACCTTC
v_call: TRBV11-2; clone_size: .; d_call: TRBD1; j_call: TRBJ2-6; cdr3_aa: CASNIDRAKANVPTF; cdr3_nt: TGTGCCAGCAACATTGACAGGGCTAAGGCCAACGTCCCGACTTTC
v_call: TRBV11-3; clone_size: .; d_call: .; j_call: TRBJ2-1; cdr3_aa: CASSLGFSNNEQFF; cdr3_nt: TGTGCCAGCAGCTTAGGCTTCTCGAATAATGAACAGTTCTTC
v_call: TRBV6-1; clone_size: .; d_call: .; j_call: TRBJ2-4; cdr3_aa: CASSATVEFGKNIQYF; cdr3_nt: TGTGCCAGTAGTGCCACAGTGGAGTTCGGCAAAAACATTCAGTACTTC
v_call: TRBV29-1; clone_size: once; d_call: TRBD1; j_call: TRBJ2-5; cdr3_aa: CSVEVDRGLAEIQYF; cdr3_nt: TGCAGCGTTGAAGTGGACAGGGGGCTAGCAGAGATCCAGTACTTC
v_call: TRBV11-1; clone_size: .; d_call: TRBD2; j_call: TRBJ2-5; cdr3_aa: CASTLTGIAGETQNF; cdr3_nt: TGTGCCAGCACCCTCACGGGAATAGCGGGAGAGACTCAGAACTTC
v_call: TRBV6-2/TRBV6-3; clone_size: .; d_call: .; j_call: TRBJ2-5; cdr3_aa: CASGLSTVGDQKETQYF; cdr3_nt: TGTGCCAGCGGTCTCTCTACAGTGGGAGACCAAAAAGAGACCCAGTACTTC
v_call: TRBV28; clone_size: many; d_call: .; j_call: TRBJ1-3; cdr3_aa: CASSSSTNTIYF; cdr3_nt: TGTGCCAGCAGCTCATCAACAAACACCATATATTTT
v_call: TRBV4-1; clone_size: .; d_call: TRBD2; j_call: TRBJ2-1; cdr3_aa: CASSHACGGRYNEQFF; cdr3_nt: TGCGCCAGCAGCCATGCGTGTGGCGGGAGGTACAATGAGCAGTTCTTC
v_call: TRBV12-3/TRBV12-4; clone_size: .; d_call: .; j_call: TRBJ2-7; cdr3_aa: CASNPSPNEQYF; cdr3_nt: TGTGCTAGCAATCCGAGCCCGAACGAGCAGTACTTC
v_call: TRBV7-6; clone_size: once; d_call: .; j_call: TRBJ1-4; cdr3_aa: CTGSRRAGTNEKLFF; cdr3_nt: TGTACCGGCAGCCGGAGGGCAGGAACTAATGAAAAACTGTTTTTT
v_call: TRBV12-3/TRBV12-4; clone_size: .; d_call: .; j_call: TRBJ2-4; cdr3_aa: CASIGDSAKNIQYF; cdr3_nt: TGTGCCAGCATTGGAGATTCAGCCAAAAACATTCAGTACTTC
v_call: TRBV5-4; clone_size: .; d_call: .; j_call: TRBJ2-7; cdr3_aa: CASSRRGGVEQYF; cdr3_nt: TGTGCGAGCAGCCGAAGGGGGGGAGTCGAGCAGTACTTC
v_call: TRBV11-2; clone_size: .; d_call: TRBD2; j_call: TRBJ2-5; cdr3_aa: CANNFCGGQETQYF; cdr3_nt: TGTGCCAACAACTTCTGCGGGGGACAAGAGACCCAGTACTTC
v_call: TRBV6-6; clone_size: .; d_call: TRBD1; j_call: TRBJ1-1; cdr3_aa: CASTTGGITVAFF; cdr3_nt: TGTGCCAGCACCACAGGGGGGATTACTGTAGCTTTCTTT
v_call: TRBV28; clone_size: .; d_call: .; j_call: TRBJ1-5; cdr3_aa: CASSSQGRWSNQPQHF; cdr3_nt: TGTGCCAGCAGTTCGCAGGGGCGGTGGAGCAATCAGCCCCAGCATTTT
v_call: TRBV6-5; clone_size: once; d_call: .; j_call: TRBJ1-2; cdr3_aa: CASNYGSNYGYTF; cdr3_nt: TGTGCCAGTAATTACGGAAGTAACTATGGCTACACCTTC
v_call: TRBV12-3/TRBV12-4; clone_size: many; d_call: .; j_call: TRBJ2-5; cdr3_aa: CASSVGDQETQYF; cdr3_nt: TGTGCCAGCAGCGTAGGCGACCAAGAGACCCAGTACTTC
v_call: TRBV24-1; clone_size: .; d_call: .; j_call: TRBJ2-2; cdr3_aa: CATSPIGTNTGEPFF; cdr3_nt: TGTGCCACCAGTCCTATAGGTACGAACACCGGGGAGCCGTTTTTT
v_call: TRBV4-1; clone_size: .; d_call: .; j_call: TRBJ1-1; cdr3_aa: CASGQDPWAGEAFF; cdr3_nt: TGCGCCAGCGGCCAAGACCCGTGGGCGGGTGAAGCTTTCTTT
v_call: TRBV29-1; clone_size: .; d_call: TRBD2; j_call: TRBJ2-7; cdr3_aa: CSVLVPGTSSYEQYF; cdr3_nt: TGCAGCGTACTAGTTCCGGGGACTAGCTCCTACGAGCAGTACTTC